This T cell receptor beta chain was sequenced in a study of blood T cells in healthy people across ages. The study, taken as a whole, reports: Conclusively comparing naive with antigen-experienced cells was impossible with unsorted PBMCs.

This CDR3 contains 21 residues. Germline CDR1 LGHNA, CDR2 YNFKEQ. Unmatched junction bases numbered 13, after V lost 3 bases and J lost 0 bases. It was with a sample-barcoded 5' primer and a J-beta primer mix that a second PCR of roughly 7 to 12 cycles was run. Tagging of each cDNA molecule was performed by a template-switch adaptor with 12 random nucleotides. TCRdb re-called the 5' RACE reads with MiXCR, one entry per CDR3 protein. The sample has around 1,600,000 distinct CDR3 sequences, about 42% seen once; the top ten hold about 4%. In regard to this clonotype: Antigen specificity is unknown.

Sequenced sample: blood. The receptor was isolated from a woman in her late teens or twenties in good health. J is TRBJ2-6 and V is TRBV4-2; 11 bases map to TRBD2. The CDR3 sequence: CASSQDILAGGPSSGANVLTF. CDR3 bases: TGTGCCAGCAGCCAGGATATCCTAGCGGGAGGTCCGAGCTCTGGGGCCAACGTCCTGACTTTC.